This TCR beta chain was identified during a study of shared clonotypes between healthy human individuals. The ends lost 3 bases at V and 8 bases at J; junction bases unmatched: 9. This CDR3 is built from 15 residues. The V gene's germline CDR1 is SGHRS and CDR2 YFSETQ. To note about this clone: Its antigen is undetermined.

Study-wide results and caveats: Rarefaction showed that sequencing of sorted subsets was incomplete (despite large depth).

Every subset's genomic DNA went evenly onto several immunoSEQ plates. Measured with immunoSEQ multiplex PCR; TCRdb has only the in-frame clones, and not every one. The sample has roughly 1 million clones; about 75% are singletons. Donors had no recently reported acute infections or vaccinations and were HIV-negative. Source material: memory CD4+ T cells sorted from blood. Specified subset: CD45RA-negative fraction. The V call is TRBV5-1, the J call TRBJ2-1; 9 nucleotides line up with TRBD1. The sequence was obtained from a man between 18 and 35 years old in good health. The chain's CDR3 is CASSSGTGLMHEQFF. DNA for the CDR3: TGCGCCAGCAGCTCCGGGACAGGGTTAATGCATGAGCAGTTCTTC.